The 10 T cell receptor beta chains below all came from one sample that was sequenced in a study of T cell responses to AZD1222 COVID-19 vaccine. The method was immunoSEQ multiplex PCR; TCRdb's version includes in-frame clones alone and lacks a portion of them. Among about 120,000 clones listed, approximately 83% were seen once. The sample here was peripheral blood, taken on day 0 of AZD1222 vaccination. These receptors came from an adult in good health.

This sequence joins TRBV6-4 and TRBJ1-4; perhaps TRBD1 as D (6 bases). V gave up 2 bases and J gave up 3 bases, with 10 bases separating them. The CDR3 runs 15 residues. Germline V gene lookup returns CDR1 MRHNA and CDR2 SNTAGT. DNA for the CDR3: TGTGCCAGCAGTGACGACGCAGGGGCTAATGAAAAACTGTTTTTT. Translation gives CASSDDAGANEKLFF.

V usage is TRBV7-3 and J usage is TRBJ2-7; D could derive from TRBD1 or TRBD2 (5 bases each). This CDR3 has 14 amino acids. The germline V and J ends were trimmed by 5 bases and 2 bases, with 13 bases remaining between them. In germline, CDR1 is SGHTA, CDR2 FQGTGA. For the CDR3, the DNA is TGTGCCAGCAGCACAACTAGGGACCCCTACGAGCAGTACTTC. Its protein product is CASSTTRDPYEQYF.

The chain uses TRBV19 and TRBJ2-1, with D unclear. The CDR3 extends over 13 amino acids. Deletions cut 3 bases from V and 5 bases from J, with 8 bases between. Germline CDR1 reads LNHDA; CDR2 reads SQIVND (reference sequence). The CDR3 DNA follows: TGTGCCAGTAGTATGCTTAGAGACAATGAGCAGTTCTTC. Its protein product is CASSMLRDNEQFF.

This chain connects TRBV30 to TRBJ1-2; 7 bases agree with TRBD1. There are 12 residues in the CDR3. V lost 2 bases, J lost 3 bases, and 0 bases stayed unmatched. CDR1 and CDR2 from the germline V gene are GTSNPN and SVGIG (reference sequence). CDR3 amino acids: CAWSQGDYGYTF. The CDR3 DNA reads as TGTGCCTGGAGTCAGGGGGACTATGGCTACACCTTC.

CDR3 sequence: CASSPGQGVDNEQFF. In DNA form, the CDR3 reads TGTGCCAGCAGTCCGGGACAGGGGGTCGACAATGAGCAGTTCTTC. The chain employs TRBV6-5 and TRBJ2-1; 11 nucleotides match TRBD1. The CDR3 is 15 amino acids. J was trimmed by 5 bases and V by 5 bases; bases with no gene match: 5. Per the germline V gene, CDR1 is MNHEY and CDR2 is SVGAGI.

The table lists this clone with a count of one. The V and J genes are TRBV3-1 (or the pseudogene TRBV3-2) and TRBJ2-7; D is possibly TRBD2 (6 bases). Trimming removed 4 bases from V and 7 bases from J, with 17 bases in between. The CDR3 is 14 amino acids. The germline V gene has CDR1 LGHDT and CDR2 YNNKEL (reference sequence). The CDR3 DNA reads as TGTGCCAGCAGCCCGGTCGCCGGGGCGGGAGAGCAGTACTTC. It encodes CASSPVAGAGEQYF.

This clone appeared a single time. V gene TRBV7-9 combines with J gene TRBJ1-1; possible D gene TRBD1, 6 bases. V gave up 3 bases and J gave up 5 bases, with 13 bases separating them. There are 14 residues in the CDR3. Germline V gene sequence: CDR1 SEHNR, CDR2 FQNEAQ (reference sequence). The CDR3 is CASSFEGGVTEAFF. The CDR3 region has the DNA TGTGCCAGCAGCTTTGAGGGGGGAGTAACTGAAGCTTTCTTT.

The chain couples TRBV27 to TRBJ2-1; perhaps TRBD2 as D (7 bases). Trimming removed 5 bases at V and 0 bases at J, with 14 bases between. The CDR3 has 16 residues. Germline CDR1 is MNHEY and CDR2 is SMNVEV (reference sequence). CDR3 loop: CASSPRGRSSYNEQFF. The DNA of the CDR3 is TGTGCCAGCAGTCCGCGGGGGCGGAGCTCCTACAATGAGCAGTTCTTC.

A few counts support this clone. This chain joins TRBV2 and TRBJ1-4, with no clear D. V was trimmed by 3 bases and J by 0 bases, leaving 11 bases between them. The germline V gene encodes CDR1 SNHLY and CDR2 FYNNEI. There are 16 residues in the CDR3. The CDR3 sequence is CASSERTSTTNEKLFF. In nucleotides, the CDR3 is TGTGCCAGCAGTGAGAGGACTTCGACAACTAATGAAAAACTGTTTTTT.

The rearrangement uses TRBV7-2 and TRBJ2-1; 7 bases are a match to TRBD1. This CDR3 is 12 amino acids long. Germline CDR1 and CDR2: SGHTA and FQGNSA. The V segment lost 5 bases and the J segment 8 bases; nucleotides outside the gene matches: 3. The DNA for the CDR3 is TGTGCCAGCAGCATGACAGGGCATGAGCAGTTCTTC. It yields the protein CASSMTGHEQFF.